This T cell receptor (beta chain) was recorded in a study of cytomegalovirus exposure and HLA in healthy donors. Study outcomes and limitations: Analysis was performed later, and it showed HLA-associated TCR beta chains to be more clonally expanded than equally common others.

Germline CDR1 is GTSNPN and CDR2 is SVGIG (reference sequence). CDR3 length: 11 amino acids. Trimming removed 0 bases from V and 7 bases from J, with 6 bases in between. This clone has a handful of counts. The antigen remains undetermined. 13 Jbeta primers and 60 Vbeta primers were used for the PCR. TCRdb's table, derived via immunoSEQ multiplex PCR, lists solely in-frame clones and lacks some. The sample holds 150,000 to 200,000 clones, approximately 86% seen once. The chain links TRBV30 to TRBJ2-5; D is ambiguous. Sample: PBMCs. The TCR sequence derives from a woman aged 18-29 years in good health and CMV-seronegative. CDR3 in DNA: TGTGCCTGGAGTGTAATCGGGACCCAGTACTTC. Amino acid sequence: CAWSVIGTQYF.